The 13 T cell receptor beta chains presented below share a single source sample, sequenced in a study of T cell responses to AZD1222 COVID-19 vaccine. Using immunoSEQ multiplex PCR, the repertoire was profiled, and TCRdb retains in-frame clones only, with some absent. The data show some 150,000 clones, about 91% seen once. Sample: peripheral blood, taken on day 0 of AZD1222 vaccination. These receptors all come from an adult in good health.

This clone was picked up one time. The CDR3 here is CASRVTGELFF. CDR3 DNA sequence: TGTGCCAGCAGGGTGACCGGGGAGCTGTTTTTT. The chain joins TRBV12-3 or TRBV12-4 to TRBJ2-2; unclear D gene. Trimming took 6 bases from V and 5 from J, leaving 4 bases between them. This CDR3 comprises 11 residues.

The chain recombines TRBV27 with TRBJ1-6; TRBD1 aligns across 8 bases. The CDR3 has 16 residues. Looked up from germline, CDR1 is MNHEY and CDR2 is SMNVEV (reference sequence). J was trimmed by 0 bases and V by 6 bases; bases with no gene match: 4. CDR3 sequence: CASSRTGSSYNSPLHF. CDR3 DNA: TGTGCCAGCAGCCGGACAGGGAGCTCCTATAATTCACCCCTCCACTTT.

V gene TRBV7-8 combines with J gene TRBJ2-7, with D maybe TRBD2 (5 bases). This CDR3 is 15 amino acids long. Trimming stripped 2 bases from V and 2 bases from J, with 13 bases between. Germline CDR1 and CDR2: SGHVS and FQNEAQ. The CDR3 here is CASSLIAGLAYEQYF. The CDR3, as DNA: TGTGCCAGCAGCTTAATTGCTGGACTCGCCTACGAGCAGTACTTC.

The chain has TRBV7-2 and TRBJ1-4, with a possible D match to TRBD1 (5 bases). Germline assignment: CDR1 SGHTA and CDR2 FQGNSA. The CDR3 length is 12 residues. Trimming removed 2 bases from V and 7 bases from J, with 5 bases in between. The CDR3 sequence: CASSLQGEKLFF. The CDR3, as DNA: TGTGCCAGCAGCTTACAGGGTGAAAAACTGTTTTTT.

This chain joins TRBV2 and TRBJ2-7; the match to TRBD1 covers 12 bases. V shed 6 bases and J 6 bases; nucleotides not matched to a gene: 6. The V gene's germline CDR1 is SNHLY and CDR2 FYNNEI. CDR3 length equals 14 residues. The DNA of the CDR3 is TGTGCCAGCAGCGCGGGACAGGGGGCTCGCGAGCAGTACTTC. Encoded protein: CASSAGQGAREQYF. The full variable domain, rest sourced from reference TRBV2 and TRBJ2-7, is EPEVTQTPSHQVTQMGQEVILRCVPISNHLYFYWYRQILGQKVEFLVSFYNNEISEKSEIFDDQFSVERPDGSNFTLKIRSTKLEDSAMYFCASSAGQGAREQYFGPGTRLTVT.

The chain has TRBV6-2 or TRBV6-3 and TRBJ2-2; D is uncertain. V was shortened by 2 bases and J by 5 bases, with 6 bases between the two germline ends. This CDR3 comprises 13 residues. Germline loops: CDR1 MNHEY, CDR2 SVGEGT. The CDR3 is CASSYVETGELFF. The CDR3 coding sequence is TGTGCCAGCAGTTACGTGGAGACCGGGGAGCTGTTTTTT.

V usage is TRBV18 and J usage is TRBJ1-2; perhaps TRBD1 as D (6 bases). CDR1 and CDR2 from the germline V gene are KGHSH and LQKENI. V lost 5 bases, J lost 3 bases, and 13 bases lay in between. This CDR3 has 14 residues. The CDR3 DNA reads TGTGCCAGCTCAGGGGGCGCCAGGCACTATGGCTACACCTTC. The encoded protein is CASSGGARHYGYTF.

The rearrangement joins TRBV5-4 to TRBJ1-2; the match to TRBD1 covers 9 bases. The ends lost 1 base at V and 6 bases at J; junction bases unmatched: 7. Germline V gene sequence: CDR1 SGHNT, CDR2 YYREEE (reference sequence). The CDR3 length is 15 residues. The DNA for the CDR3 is TGTGCCAGCAGCTTGACAGGGGGCCTCCTCGATGGCTACACCTTC. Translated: CASSLTGGLLDGYTF.

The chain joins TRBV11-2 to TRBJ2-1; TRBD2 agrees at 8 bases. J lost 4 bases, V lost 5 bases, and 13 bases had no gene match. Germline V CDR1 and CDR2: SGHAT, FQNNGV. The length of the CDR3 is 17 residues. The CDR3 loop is CASSLRGGLNLYNEQFF. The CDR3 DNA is TGTGCCAGCAGCCTCCGGGGGGGCCTTAACCTTTACAATGAGCAGTTCTTC.

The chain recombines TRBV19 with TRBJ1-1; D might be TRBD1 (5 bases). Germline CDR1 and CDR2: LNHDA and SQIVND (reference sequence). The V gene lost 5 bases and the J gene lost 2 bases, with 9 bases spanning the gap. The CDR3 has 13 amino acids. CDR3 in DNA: TGTGCCAGTAGTGGCAGGGCAAACACTGAAGCTTTCTTT. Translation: CASSGRANTEAFF.

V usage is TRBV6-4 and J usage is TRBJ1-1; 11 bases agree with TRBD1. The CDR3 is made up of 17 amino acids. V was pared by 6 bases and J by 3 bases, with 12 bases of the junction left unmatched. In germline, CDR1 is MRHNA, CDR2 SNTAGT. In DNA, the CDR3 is TGTGCCAGCAGCATCACAACAAAGGGACAGGGGGACACTGAAGCTTTCTTT. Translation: CASSITTKGQGDTEAFF.

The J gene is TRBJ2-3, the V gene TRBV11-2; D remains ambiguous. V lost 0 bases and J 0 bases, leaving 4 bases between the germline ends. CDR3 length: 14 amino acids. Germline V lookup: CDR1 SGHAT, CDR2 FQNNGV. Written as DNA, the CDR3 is TGTGCCAGCAGCTTAGAGAGCAGCACAGATACGCAGTATTTT. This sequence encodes CASSLESSTDTQYF.

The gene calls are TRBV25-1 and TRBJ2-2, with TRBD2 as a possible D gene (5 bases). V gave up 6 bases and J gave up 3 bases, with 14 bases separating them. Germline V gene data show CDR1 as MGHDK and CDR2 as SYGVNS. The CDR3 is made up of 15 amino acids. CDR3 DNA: TGTGCCAGCAGCGCGGGCGCTCTAGACACCGGGGAGCTGTTTTTT. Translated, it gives CASSAGALDTGELFF.